A selection of T cell receptor beta chains follows, all from one sample in a study of cytomegalovirus exposure and HLA in healthy donors. Generated by immunoSEQ multiplex PCR, the TCRdb table keeps only in-frame clones and is missing some. The sample yields 200,000 to 250,000 clones, around 80% seen once. Sample: PBMCs. All receptors derive from a woman aged 25 to 45 in good health and CMV-seropositive. The CDR3 runs from the conserved cysteine through the conserved F or W. The order of the fields is V gene, D gene, J gene, clone size, CDR3 DNA, CDR3 protein. A D gene is named only where the DNA matches it firmly. Rows give clone size only sometimes, using once, few, many, or a class for an expanded clone.

TRBV28	TRBD2	TRBJ2-2	-	TGTGCCAGCAGTCAGTGGACTAGCGGGAGATCGGCCGGGGAGCTGTTTTTT	CASSQWTSGRSAGELFF
TRBV5-8	-	TRBJ1-2	-	TGTGCCAGCAGCTTGCGCGGGCAGAACTATGGCTACACCTTC	CASSLRGQNYGYTF
TRBV29-1	-	TRBJ1-1	-	TGCAGCGTTAGCCCTGAGGGGGGGTACACTGAAGCTTTCTTT	CSVSPEGGYTEAFF
TRBV7-7	-	TRBJ2-3	-	TGTGCTAGCAGCTTAGGCCCTAGCGAGGGCGATACGCAGTATTTT	CASSLGPSEGDTQYF
TRBV4-2	TRBD1	TRBJ1-2	-	TGTGCCAGCACCGAGGGGGCGGGCTATGGCTACACCTTC	CASTEGAGYGYTF
TRBV28	-	TRBJ2-5	-	TGTGCCAGCAGACTCCGGGACAACCAAGAGACCCAGTACTTC	CASRLRDNQETQYF
TRBV11-3	TRBD1	TRBJ2-1	-	TGTGCCAGCAGCTTAGTGACAGGGCCGTACAATGAGCAGTTCTTC	CASSLVTGPYNEQFF
TRBV7-2	TRBD1	TRBJ2-7	-	TGTGCCAGCAGCTTAGAAGTTTGGGACAGGGGCTCCTACGAGCAGTACTTC	CASSLEVWDRGSYEQYF
TRBV9	TRBD1	TRBJ2-7	-	TGTGCCAGCAGCGTAGGGTCCGGGACAGACAACTCCTACGAGCAGTACTTC	CASSVGSGTDNSYEQYF
TRBV15	-	TRBJ1-4	-	TGTGCCACCAGCATGGACAGAGCCCTTAATGAAAAACTGTTTTTT	CATSMDRALNEKLFF
TRBV5-1	-	TRBJ1-1	-	TGCGCCAGCAGCTCCCTGCGCGGGGTGAACACTGAAGCTTTCTTT	CASSSLRGVNTEAFF
TRBV5-1	TRBD2	TRBJ2-7	-	TGCGCCAGCACTAGCGGGAGCGTCACCTACGAGCAGTACTTC	CASTSGSVTYEQYF
TRBV5-7	TRBD1	TRBJ2-4	-	TGTGCCAGCAGCTTTCATCTTAAGGAACAGGGGAACATTCAGTACTTC	CASSFHLKEQGNIQYF
TRBV6-5	-	TRBJ1-2	few	TGTGCCAGCAGTTACTCAAAGGCGTTCTATGGCTACACCTTC	CASSYSKAFYGYTF
TRBV6-5	-	TRBJ2-7	-	TGTGCCAGCAGTTACCGCCCAGGGGACGAGCAGTACTTC	CASSYRPGDEQYF
TRBV7-3	-	TRBJ2-6	-	TGTGCCAGCAGCTCTAGGGCGGGTGATGGGGCCAACGTCCTGACTTTC	CASSSRAGDGANVLTF
TRBV27	-	TRBJ2-3	-	TGTGCCAGCACTTTAGAAAGGTCTAGCACAGATACGCAGTATTTT	CASTLERSSTDTQYF
TRBV9	TRBD1	TRBJ2-7	-	TGTGCCAGCAGCTTTAGGGACAGCGAGGCCTACGAGCAGTACTTC	CASSFRDSEAYEQYF
TRBV28	-	TRBJ1-2	-	TGTGCCAGCACCACCCCAGGCGCACGGGCCTATGGCTACACCTTC	CASTTPGARAYGYTF
TRBV13	-	TRBJ1-5	-	TGTGCCAGCAGCTTAGGTGGGGCAACCAATCAGCCCCAGCATTTT	CASSLGGATNQPQHF
TRBV4-1	TRBD1	TRBJ2-7	-	TGCGCCAGCAGCCAAGGGGGGACAGGGGGGCTCCTTTACGAGCAGTACTTC	CASSQGGTGGLLYEQYF
TRBV9	TRBD1	TRBJ1-2	-	TGTGCCAGCAGCGCAGCAGGGGGCCGTGGCTACACCTTC	CASSAAGGRGYTF
TRBV6-5	-	TRBJ2-1	-	TGTGCCAGCAGTTACTCCGCCAGGGCGGGGAATGAGCAGTTCTTC	CASSYSARAGNEQFF
TRBV7-2	-	TRBJ1-2	-	TGTGCCAGCAGCTTAAATGGCTATGGCTACACCTTC	CASSLNGYGYTF
TRBV4-2	TRBD2	TRBJ2-5	-	TGTGCCAGCAGCCACAGGACTAGCGGGACTCAAGAGACCCAGTACTTC	CASSHRTSGTQETQYF
TRBV7-2	-	TRBJ2-7	-	TGTGCCAGCAGCCCTGGGGGCGGGAAGGCTTACGAGCAGTACTTC	CASSPGGGKAYEQYF
TRBV15	TRBD2	TRBJ2-1	-	TGTGCCACCAGCACTCACAGCGGGAGCTACAATGAGCAGTTCTTC	CATSTHSGSYNEQFF
TRBV5-1	TRBD1	TRBJ2-1	-	TGCGCCAGCAGCCTTGACAGGGCCAATGAGCAGTTCTTC	CASSLDRANEQFF